One and the same sample provided the 10 T cell receptor beta chains below, sequenced in a study of regulatory T cells in long-lasting Graves disease. Time point meaning: persistent/refractory GD, antithyroid drugs over 5 years with positive TRAb. PBMC RNA served as the TCR library source. According to the study, TCR beta libraries were built with iRepertoire HTBI primers and CDR3-region Arm-PCR. TCRdb itself ran the multiplex PCR reads through MiXCR, one entry per CDR3 protein. This sample carries approximately 400,000 distinct CDR3 sequences, roughly 20% of them seen once, and the ten largest clones take around 30%. Specimen: peripheral blood mononuclear cells (PBMCs), collected when the disease was refractory, from a patient treated with antithyroid drugs. These receptors were collected from a woman aged 40-49 years with Graves disease.

This clonotype was counted between two and nine times. The chain recombines TRBV9 with TRBJ2-7; 9 nucleotides match TRBD1. This CDR3 has 14 residues. The germline gives CDR1 SGDLS, CDR2 YYNGEE. Trimming cost V 5 bases and J 5 bases; bases outside gene matches: 8. DNA of the CDR3: TGTGCCAGCAGGGATCGGGACAGGGCCCACGAGCAGTACTTC. Amino acids: CASRDRDRAHEQYF.

This clonotype appeared many times. V is TRBV27 and J is TRBJ1-2; D unclear. The germline CDR1 and CDR2 sequences are MNHEY and SMNVEV (reference sequence). The CDR3 loop spans 15 amino acids. Trimming shortened V by 3 bases and J by 5 bases, and 16 bases separated the two germline ends. The CDR3 spells CASSFYPAAKYGYTF. The CDR3, as DNA: TGTGCCAGCAGTTTCTACCCGGCAGCCAAATATGGCTACACCTTC.

The chain carries TRBV12-3 or TRBV12-4 and TRBJ2-7, with D possibly TRBD2 on 5 matching bases. This CDR3 has 12 residues. Trimming removed 8 bases at V and 5 bases at J, with 13 bases between. Here the CDR3 DNA reads TGTGCCAGCGGGTTAGCGTCTAACGAGCAGTACTTC. It translates to CASGLASNEQYF.

The gene calls are TRBV12-3 or TRBV12-4 and TRBJ2-3; 11 bases are shared with TRBD2. With 11 bases clipped from V and 0 bases from J, the junction kept 4 bases outside the gene matches. There are 14 residues in the CDR3. This CDR3 reads CAAGLAESTDTQYF. The CDR3 DNA reads as TGTGCCGCGGGACTAGCGGAAAGCACAGATACGCAGTATTTT.

The chain combines TRBV20-1 with TRBJ2-7; 10 bases align to TRBD2. The germline CDR1 and CDR2 sequences are DFQATT and SNEGSKA (reference sequence). The CDR3 extends over 15 amino acids. V shed 6 bases, J shed 3 bases, and the junction held 11 bases outside the gene matches. The chain's CDR3 is CSARTSGGGYYEQYF. The CDR3, as DNA: TGCAGTGCACGGACTAGCGGTGGGGGGTACTACGAGCAGTACTTC.

This clonotype was seen many times. The chain carries TRBV28 and TRBJ2-7; 9 positions agree with TRBD1. Trimming took 5 bases from V and 7 from J; bases not matched to a gene: 15. The germline V gene encodes CDR1 MDHEN and CDR2 SYDVKM. CDR3 length: 16 residues. CDR3 in DNA: TGTGCCAGCAGTCTCCAACCGAGGACAGGGGCGGGAGAGCAGTACTTC. Translating it yields CASSLQPRTGAGEQYF.

Many counts were recorded for this clonotype. J is TRBJ2-2 and V is TRBV6-2 or TRBV6-3; 9 bases are shared with TRBD1. The V gene's germline CDR1 is MNHEY and CDR2 SVGEGT. The ends lost 6 bases at V and 5 bases at J; junction bases unmatched: 10. This CDR3 comprises 16 residues. CDR3 nucleotide sequence: TGTGCCAGCAGAATCCCGGGACAGGGTGGAACCGGGGAGCTGTTTTTT. Protein product: CASRIPGQGGTGELFF.

The chain employs TRBV20-1 and TRBJ1-5; 8 nucleotides agree with TRBD1. The germline V gene encodes CDR1 DFQATT and CDR2 SNEGSKA (reference sequence). The length of the CDR3 is 16 residues. V lost 6 bases, J lost 2 bases, and 12 bases stayed unmatched. The CDR3 DNA is TGCAGTGCAGCACAGGGGGGTCGTTCTGGCAATCAGCCCCAGCATTTT. Its protein is CSAAQGGRSGNQPQHF.

This chain uses TRBV2 with TRBJ2-1; D possibly corresponds to TRBD1 (6 bases). The CDR3 has 14 residues. CDR1 SNHLY and CDR2 FYNNEI come from the germline V gene. V was shortened by 7 bases and J by 8 bases, with 18 bases between the two germline ends. The CDR3 spells CASMWTAARDEQFF. CDR3 coding DNA: TGTGCCAGCATGTGGACAGCGGCTCGGGATGAGCAGTTCTTC.

Ten or more counts support this clonotype. The rearrangement joins TRBV2 to TRBJ1-1; D gene unclear. There are 14 residues in the CDR3. Trimming took off 6 bases at V and 5 bases at J, with 16 bases between the two ends. Germline V gene lookup returns CDR1 SNHLY and CDR2 FYNNEI. CDR3 in amino acids: CASRLGVWETEAFF. CDR3 in DNA: TGTGCCAGCAGGCTCGGGGTATGGGAAACTGAAGCTTTCTTT.